This entry is about one TCR beta chain. Its antigen remains unknown. The CDR3 contains 15 residues. Unmatched junction bases numbered 4, after V lost 2 bases and J lost 4 bases. Germline CDR1 is MGHRA and CDR2 is YSYEKL. This sample is part of a study of cytomegalovirus exposure and HLA in healthy donors. Points from the study as a whole: Across donors, most TCRs were seen rarely, yet some public ones were widespread.

The donors belonged to the roughly 110-subject validation cohort, separate from the approximately 670-subject first cohort. Some clones are missing from TCRdb's copy, which holds only in-frame ones; the method was immunoSEQ multiplex PCR. The profile shows over 60,000 clones, 96% of them singletons. V usage is TRBV4-1 and J usage is TRBJ1-5; 8 bases line up with TRBD1. Sequencing was performed on PBMCs. The receptor was isolated from a woman between 18 and 29 years old in good health and CMV-seropositive. CDR3 sequence: CASSQTRTGNQPQHF. The DNA for the CDR3 is TGCGCCAGCAGCCAAACCAGGACAGGGAATCAGCCCCAGCATTTT.